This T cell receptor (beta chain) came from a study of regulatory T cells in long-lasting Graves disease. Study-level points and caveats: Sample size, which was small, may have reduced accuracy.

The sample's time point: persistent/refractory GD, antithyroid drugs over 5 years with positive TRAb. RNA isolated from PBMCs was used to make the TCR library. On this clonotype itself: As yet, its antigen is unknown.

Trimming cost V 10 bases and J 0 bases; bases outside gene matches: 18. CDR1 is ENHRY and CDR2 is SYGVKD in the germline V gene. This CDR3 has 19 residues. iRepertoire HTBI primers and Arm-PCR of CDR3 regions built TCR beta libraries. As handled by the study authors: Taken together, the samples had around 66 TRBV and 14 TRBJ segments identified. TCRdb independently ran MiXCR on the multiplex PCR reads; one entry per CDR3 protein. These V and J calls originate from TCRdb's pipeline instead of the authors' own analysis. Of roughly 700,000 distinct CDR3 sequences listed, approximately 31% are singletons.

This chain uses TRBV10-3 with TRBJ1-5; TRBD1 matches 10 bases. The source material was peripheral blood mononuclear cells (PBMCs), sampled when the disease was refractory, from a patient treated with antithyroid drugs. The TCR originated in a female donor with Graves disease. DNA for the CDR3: TGTGCCACCTCCAGCTTGGGACAGGGGACCCGATTTAGCAATCAGCCCCAGCATTTT. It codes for CATSSLGQGTRFSNQPQHF.